This T cell receptor beta chain emerged from a study of blood T cell repertoires in COVID-19. Turning to the study itself: The samples span acute and convalescent COVID-19 from the United States, Italy and Spain.

Participant age was about 18 to 89 years, and participants resided in approximately 24 US areas. Categorization into cohorts depended on clinical history that participants reported. Two negative PCRs, clearance, or symptom resolution had been documented for recovered Cohort 3 donors. Profiling relied on immunoSEQ multiplex PCR, and the TCRdb table lists in-frame clones only, not all of them. The sample lists just over 150,000 clones, 88% occurring once. This clonotype originated in a woman in her 50s who had recovered from COVID-19. Sequencing was done on a sample of PBMCs or T cells enriched from blood (not recorded which).

CDR3 nucleotide sequence: TGTGCCAGCACCCCGACTAGCGGGGTCCACGAGCAGTACTTC. This codes for CASTPTSGVHEQYF. The chain links TRBV3-1 (or the pseudogene TRBV3-2) to TRBJ2-7, with 11 bases aligning to TRBD2. V lost 7 bases to trimming and J lost 5 bases; unmatched junction nucleotides: 7. CDR1 and CDR2 from the germline V gene are LGHDT and YNNKEL (reference sequence). CDR3 length: 14 residues.